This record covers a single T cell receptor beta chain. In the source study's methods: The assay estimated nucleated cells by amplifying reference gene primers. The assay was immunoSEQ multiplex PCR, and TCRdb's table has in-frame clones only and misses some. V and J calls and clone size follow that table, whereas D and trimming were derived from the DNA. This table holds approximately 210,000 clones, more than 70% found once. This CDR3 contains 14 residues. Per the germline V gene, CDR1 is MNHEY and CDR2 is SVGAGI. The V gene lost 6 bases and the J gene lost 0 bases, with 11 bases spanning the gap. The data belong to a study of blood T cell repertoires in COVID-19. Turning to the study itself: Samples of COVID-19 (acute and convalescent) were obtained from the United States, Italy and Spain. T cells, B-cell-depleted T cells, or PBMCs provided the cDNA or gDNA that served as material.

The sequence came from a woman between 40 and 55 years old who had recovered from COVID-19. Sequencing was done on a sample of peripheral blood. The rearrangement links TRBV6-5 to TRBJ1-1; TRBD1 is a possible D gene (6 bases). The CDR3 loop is CASSRTVLNTEAFF. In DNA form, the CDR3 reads TGTGCCAGCAGCAGGACAGTTTTGAACACTGAAGCTTTCTTT.